The rows below give T cell receptor beta chains drawn from one sample of a study of radiation and T cells in renal cell carcinoma. This table comes from immunoSEQ multiplex PCR, and its TCRdb copy is limited to in-frame clones, with some not included. The data contain roughly 150,000 clones, approximately 88% of them seen just once; the ten biggest clones take up roughly 13%. The material was blood, obtained from a patient whose treatment included radiotherapy and nephrectomy. Source of these receptors: a woman aged 45-59 years with renal cell carcinoma. CDR3s include the opening cysteine and the closing phenylalanine or tryptophan. D genes are given only for firm matches. The listing skips clone size in some rows; elsewhere it reads once, few, many or a size class.

v_call	clone_size	d_call	j_call	cdr3_aa	cdr3_nt
TRBV7-9	.	.	TRBJ1-2	CASSLGSNNYGYTF	TGTGCCAGCAGCTTAGGCAGCAACAACTATGGCTACACCTTC
TRBV7-9	.	.	TRBJ2-7	CASSSTRTHYEQYF	TGTGCCAGCAGCTCGACGCGGACCCACTACGAGCAGTACTTC
TRBV28	.	TRBD1	TRBJ2-7	CASLNRDRAYEQYF	TGTGCCAGCCTTAACCGGGACAGGGCCTACGAGCAGTACTTC
TRBV29-1	once	.	TRBJ2-7	CSVEKPGQNEQYF	TGCAGCGTCGAGAAACCGGGACAAAACGAGCAGTACTTC
TRBV2	.	TRBD2	TRBJ2-3	CASIPGTSGTDTQYF	TGTGCCAGCATTCCCGGGACTAGCGGTACAGATACGCAGTATTTT
TRBV10-3	.	TRBD2	TRBJ2-1	CAISESGLAGGSNEQFF	TGTGCCATCAGTGAGTCAGGACTAGCGGGGGGGTCCAATGAGCAGTTCTTC
TRBV9	.	.	TRBJ2-7	CASSVLGTWDYEQYF	TGTGCCAGCAGCGTTCTCGGGACTTGGGACTACGAGCAGTACTTC
TRBV4-1	.	TRBD2	TRBJ2-3	CASSQGTSSDTQYF	TGCGCCAGCAGCCAAGGGACTAGCTCAGATACGCAGTATTTT
TRBV5-4	.	.	TRBJ1-2	CASSSYVANYGYTF	TGTGCCAGCAGCTCCTACGTAGCTAACTATGGCTACACCTTC
TRBV30	.	.	TRBJ1-1	CAWSVQQGNTEAFF	TGTGCCTGGAGTGTACAACAGGGGAACACTGAAGCTTTCTTT
TRBV19	once	TRBD1	TRBJ2-7	CASSIAPGQTYEQYF	TGTGCCAGTAGTATAGCTCCGGGACAGACTTACGAGCAGTACTTC
TRBV11-3	.	.	TRBJ1-1	CASSLRNTEAFF	TGTGCCAGCAGCTTACGTAACACTGAAGCTTTCTTT
TRBV25-1	.	.	TRBJ1-1	CASSTRGSAEAFF	TGTGCCAGCAGTACTCGGGGCAGCGCTGAAGCTTTCTTT
TRBV7-9	.	.	TRBJ2-3	CASRHPGGGRTDTQYF	TGTGCCAGCCGTCACCCAGGCGGGGGCCGCACAGATACGCAGTATTTT
TRBV9	.	.	TRBJ2-2	CASSVGGADTGELFF	TGTGCCAGCAGCGTAGGGGGCGCCGACACCGGGGAGCTGTTTTTT
TRBV4-1	.	TRBD1	TRBJ1-1	CASSLRDREGTEAFF	TGCGCCAGCAGCCTCAGGGACAGGGAAGGGACTGAAGCTTTCTTT
TRBV29-1	.	.	TRBJ1-1	CSVEPVMNTEAFF	TGCAGCGTTGAACCAGTCATGAACACTGAAGCTTTCTTT
TRBV6-6	.	.	TRBJ1-2	CASSYRTLSSYGYTF	TGTGCCAGCAGTTACAGGACCCTCAGTAGCTATGGCTACACCTTC
TRBV7-8	.	.	TRBJ1-6	CASSLERGLSNSPLHF	TGTGCCAGCAGCTTAGAGAGGGGACTGTCTAATTCACCCCTCCACTTT
TRBV19	few	.	TRBJ1-5	CASSWGVYSNQPQHF	TGTGCCAGCAGCTGGGGGGTTTATAGCAATCAGCCCCAGCATTTT
TRBV4-1	.	.	TRBJ1-4	CASSQSSFFAQENEKLFF	TGCGCCAGCAGCCAATCCTCTTTTTTTGCCCAGGAGAATGAAAAACTGTTTTTT
TRBV4-2	.	.	TRBJ2-5	CASSQADGIPQETQYF	TGTGCCAGCAGCCAGGCCGACGGGATACCCCAAGAGACCCAGTACTTC
TRBV7-2	.	.	TRBJ2-3	CASSLWGVVTDTQYF	TGTGCCAGCAGCTTATGGGGGGTGGTGACAGATACGCAGTATTTT
TRBV14	.	TRBD1	TRBJ1-6	CASSRRTGGWNSPLHF	TGTGCCAGCAGCCGGAGGACAGGGGGCTGGAATTCACCCCTCCACTTT
TRBV2	once	.	TRBJ1-4	CASLREAAPEKLFF	TGTGCCAGCTTAAGGGAGGCAGCCCCTGAAAAACTGTTTTTT